Shown below are 10 T cell receptor beta chains from a single sample sequenced in a study of beta chain features in type 1 diabetes. Study-wide results and caveats: Shortening of TCRB CDR3s, moderate but significant, appeared in all four CD4+ subsets of Type 1 diabetes patients.

Their antigen targets remain unknown. Reverse transcribing all isolated RNA meant expressed TCRB transcripts were sequenced. Profiling relied on immunoSEQ multiplex PCR, and the TCRdb table lists in-frame clones only, not all of them. Of hundreds of thousands of clones listed, more than 13% are singletons. The source material was naive CD4+ T cells from blood. These receptors all come from a man younger than 30 with type 1 diabetes.

The rearrangement links TRBV4-1 to TRBJ1-2, with TRBD1 identical over 9 bases. Germline CDR1 reads MGHRA; CDR2 reads YSYEKL. Trimming took 4 bases from V and 9 from J; bases not matched to a gene: 6. This CDR3 has 13 amino acids. The CDR3 here is CASSRQGDASYTF. The CDR3 bases are TGCGCCAGCAGCCGACAGGGGGACGCGAGCTACACCTTC.

In the case of this clone: A junction end diverges from the germline sequence, so it may reflect a read error. The rearrangement links TRBV4-3 to TRBJ1-6; 10 bases map to TRBD1. CDR3 length: 16 residues. Germline assignment: CDR1 LGHNA and CDR2 YSLEER. The CDR3 reads CASSHLTGGYHSPLHF. In nucleotides, the CDR3 is TGCGCCAGCAGCCACTTGACAGGGGGCTATCATTCACCCCTCCACTTT.

The chain recombines TRBV7-9 with TRBJ1-3; no firm D call. Germline V CDR1 and CDR2: SEHNR, FQNEAQ (reference sequence). This CDR3 is 16 amino acids long. The ends were cut back, 1 base at V and 0 bases at J, with 10 bases in the middle. The CDR3: CASSLDGSISGNTIYF. The CDR3 coding sequence is TGTGCCAGCAGCTTAGACGGGAGTATCTCTGGAAACACCATATATTTT.

The chain employs TRBV2 and TRBJ2-3; D remains ambiguous. Germline V lookup: CDR1 SNHLY, CDR2 FYNNEI. Trimming shortened V by 4 bases and J by 1 base, and 12 bases separated the two germline ends. The CDR3 sequence is 15 residues long. The CDR3 here is CASSGLDLGTDTQYF. DNA of the CDR3: TGTGCCAGCAGTGGCCTCGACCTTGGCACAGATACGCAGTATTTT.

This clone has a handful of counts. Other DNA sequences within the sample encode an identical CDR3. The V and J genes are TRBV29-1 and TRBJ2-5, with 8 nucleotides matching TRBD2. The CDR3 sequence is 13 residues long. The ends lost 6 bases at V and 4 bases at J; junction bases unmatched: 7. Germline assignment: CDR1 SQVTM and CDR2 ANQGSEA. The CDR3 bases are TGCAGCGTGGAGGCGGGGGGTAGAGAGACCCAGTACTTC. It is translated as CSVEAGGRETQYF.

The chain combines TRBV7-9 with TRBJ2-5; D remains ambiguous. The J call may be mistaken, given a closer DNA end match to TRBJ2-7. Germline CDR1 reads SEHNR; CDR2 reads FQNEAQ (reference sequence). This CDR3 contains 14 residues. The CDR3: CASSLDPSSYEQYF. The CDR3 region has the DNA TGTGCCAGCAGCCTAGACCCGAGCTCCTACGAGCAGTACTTC.

This clone was observed a few times. V is TRBV30 and J is TRBJ1-1; D is undetermined. Germline V CDR1 and CDR2: GTSNPN, SVGIG (reference sequence). This CDR3 has 12 amino acids. The V end lost 2 bases, the J end lost 6 bases, and 10 bases lay between the germline ends. Here the CDR3 reads CAWSPQPSEAFF. CDR3 coding DNA: TGTGCCTGGAGTCCCCAACCGTCTGAAGCTTTCTTT.

There are a few counts of this clone. J is TRBJ2-3 and V is TRBV25-1; TRBD2 matches at 8 bases. CDR1 is MGHDK, CDR2 SYGVNS, per germline. Unmatched junction bases numbered 8, after V lost 0 bases and J lost 9 bases. The CDR3 totals 15 residues. The CDR3 nucleotides are TGTGCCAGCAGTGAATATGATAGCGGGGCTGGGACGCAGTATTTT. Encoded protein: CASSEYDSGAGTQYF.

A few counts support this clone. The chain employs TRBV18 and TRBJ2-3; D perhaps matches TRBD2 (6 bases). Trimming took 1 base from V and 0 from J, leaving 14 bases between them. Germline CDR1 reads KGHSH; CDR2 reads LQKENI. The CDR3 runs 17 residues. The CDR3 protein is CASSPRGIGGSTDTQYF. The CDR3 DNA reads as TGTGCCAGCTCACCACGGGGAATCGGGGGAAGCACAGATACGCAGTATTTT. The whole variable domain, filled in from reference TRBV18 and TRBJ2-3, reads NAGVMQNPRHLVRRRGQEARLRCSPMKGHSHVYWYRQLPEEGLKFMVYLQKENIIDESGMPKERFSAEFPKEGPSILRIQQVVRGDSAAYFCASSPRGIGGSTDTQYFGPGTRLTVL.

V is TRBV5-1 and J is TRBJ1-3, with unresolved D. The germline gives CDR1 SGHRS, CDR2 YFSETQ. CDR3 length equals 14 residues. V was shortened by 3 bases and J by 2 bases, with 9 bases between the two germline ends. The CDR3 DNA is TGCGCCAGCAGCTCGGTTGGCGCTGGAAACACCATATATTTT. Its translation: CASSSVGAGNTIYF.